Each of the 2 T cell receptor beta chains below was sequenced from the same sample in a study of OX40 agonist ivuxolimab in advanced cancers. The method was immunoSEQ multiplex PCR; TCRdb's version includes in-frame clones alone and lacks a portion of them. The repertoire includes about 89,000 clones, roughly 90% of them detected once, and about 0.7% sits in the top ten. Sample: CD4+ or CD8+ T cells sorted from blood, taken in a trial of the OX40 agonist ivuxolimab. The receptors originated from an adult with an advanced solid tumor such as melanoma, head and neck, liver or kidney cancer.

The J gene is TRBJ1-1, the V gene TRBV7-9, with 7 positions matching TRBD1. J was trimmed by 5 bases and V by 4 bases; bases with no gene match: 7. The CDR3 spans 14 residues. CDR1 and CDR2 (germline): SEHNR, FQNEAQ (reference sequence). The CDR3 nucleotides are TGTGCCAGCAGCTACAGGGGCGTGGGGACTGAAGCTTTCTTT. Translating it yields CASSYRGVGTEAFF.

The J gene is TRBJ1-4, the V gene TRBV7-2; no definite D call. Germline V gives CDR1 SGHTA, CDR2 FQGNSA. The V end was cut by 4 bases, the J end by 0 bases, with 9 bases between. This CDR3 is 15 amino acids long. The CDR3 bases are TGTGCCAGCAGCTCCTACAGATCAACTAATGAAAAACTGTTTTTT. Its protein product is CASSSYRSTNEKLFF. Full variable domain (rest looked up from reference TRBV7-2 and TRBJ1-4): GAGVSQSPSNKVTEKGKDVELRCDPISGHTALYWYRQSLGQGLEFLIYFQGNSAPDKSGLPSDRFSAERTGGSVSTLTIQRTQQEDSAVYLCASSSYRSTNEKLFFGSGTQLSVL.